This TCR beta chain was identified in a study of T-cell memory formation after mild COVID-19. Each CDR3 protein gets one entry after TCRdb re-called the 5' RACE reads with MiXCR. The sample includes fewer than 30,000 distinct CDR3 sequences, roughly 12% of them seen just once. The germline CDR1 and CDR2 sequences are SGHRS and YFSETQ. V lost 5 bases to trimming and J lost 8 bases; unmatched junction nucleotides: 5. The CDR3 runs 14 residues. The material sequenced was PBMCs or a T cell subset sorted from them (not recorded which). This receptor was taken from an adult woman who had mild COVID-19 (a few samples of this study predate the infection). Cell type and time point are not known. This chain joins TRBV5-1 and TRBJ2-1; 12 bases are shared with TRBD2. CDR3 coding DNA: TGCGCCAGCAGGGGACTAGCGGGCTTGGATGAGCAGTTCTTC. Protein: CASRGLAGLDEQFF.